This TCR beta chain was identified in a study of cytomegalovirus exposure and HLA in healthy donors. Remarks on this clone: Its antigen is still unknown.

It was with 60 Vbeta and 13 Jbeta primers that the PCR ran. Assay: immunoSEQ multiplex PCR; the TCRdb copy retains only in-frame clones and omits some. Of 150,000 to 200,000 clones detected, roughly 85% appear once; the ten largest clones hold just under 1%. Study-level points and caveats: In most subjects, TCR beta sequences reportedly gave accurate predictions of HLA-A and HLA-B alleles.

This sequence originates from a woman in her fifties or sixties in good health and CMV-seropositive. The sequenced sample consisted of PBMCs.

CDR3 nucleotide sequence: TGTGCCAGCAGCTTGGGCCGGGTATCCGGGGAGCTGTTTTTT. This sequence encodes CASSLGRVSGELFF. The chain has TRBV5-6 and TRBJ2-2, with D uncertain. Per the germline V gene, CDR1 is SGHDT and CDR2 is YYEEEE. V was trimmed by 0 bases and J by 6 bases, leaving 9 bases between them. The CDR3 is 14 residues long. Variable domain in full (rest from reference TRBV5-6 and TRBJ2-2): DAGVTQSPTHLIKTRGQQVTLRCSPKSGHDTVSWYQQALGQGPQFIFQYYEEEERQRGNFPDRFSGHQFPNYSSELNVNALLLGDSALYLCASSLGRVSGELFFGEGSRLTVL.